One TCR beta chain is described in this entry. Its antigen is undetermined. These data are taken from a study of T cell repertoires and Cas9 in healthy adults. Study information: CD4 and CD8 compartments: SpCas9-reactive T cells profiled for potency, cytotoxicity, lineage.

Study-wide results and limits: SpCas9-reactive effector T cells were reportedly restrained in vitro by SpCas9-reactive regulatory T cells.

V was trimmed by 3 bases and J by 4 bases, leaving 19 bases between them. The CDR3 length is 17 residues. Germline CDR1 is MGHRA and CDR2 is YSYEKL. This table comes from immunoSEQ multiplex PCR, and its TCRdb copy is limited to in-frame clones, with some not included. This sample has more than 13,000 clones, with about nine tenths found just once. The TCR comes from a human donor in good health. The rearrangement uses TRBV4-1 and TRBJ2-1, with D possibly being TRBD1 (6 bases). Specimen: Tregs (CD4+, CD25+, CD127-, CD137-, CD154-) from PBMCs; culture status not recorded. The CDR3 protein is CASSQDLSRTVYNEQFF. The CDR3 nucleotides read TGCGCCAGCAGCCAGGACCTCTCCCGGACAGTATACAATGAGCAGTTCTTC.